This T cell receptor (beta chain) is from a study of cytomegalovirus exposure and HLA in healthy donors. Study-level results: Most CMV-associated TCR beta chains appeared HLA-restricted in a later analysis. Roughly even sequencing depth across donors was the assumption behind the presence/absence analyses.

From germline, CDR1 is MDHEN and CDR2 SYDVKM. Trimming took 10 bases from V and 8 from J; bases not matched to a gene: 15. The CDR3 is made up of 15 amino acids. For this clone: As yet, its antigen is unknown.

The study ran its PCR with 60 Vbeta and 13 Jbeta primers. The data were produced by immunoSEQ multiplex PCR, yet TCRdb's version contains in-frame clones alone and is incomplete. Here the sample spans roughly 250,000 clones, about four fifths being singletons. The chain employs TRBV28 and TRBJ2-2, with 8 bases that match TRBD2. The sequencing sample was made of PBMCs. The TCR comes from a girl aged 2-10 years in good health and CMV-seronegative. In DNA, the CDR3 is TGTGCCACCACCCCCCGAGCGGGGGTAGGGGGGGAGCTGTTTTTT. Residues: CATTPRAGVGGELFF.